This T cell receptor (beta chain) was recovered during a study of cytomegalovirus exposure and HLA in healthy donors (dated by TCRdb to the late 2010s). In terms of the full investigation: A later analysis indicated that the 120 validation repertoires were generated on the platform also employed for the 720 or so repertoires of the first cohort. To predict cytomegalovirus infection status, the study combined high-throughput TCR immunosequencing, statistical association of individual TCRs with disease status, and machine learning. Along with the approximately 600-subject first cohort, a separate validation cohort of over a hundred different subjects was used. The study was designed to test whether signatures of past pathogen exposure could be identified by cataloging public T cell receptors.

Library preparation was by the immunoSEQ multiplex PCR assay. From the authors' description of their analysis: To diagnose cytomegalovirus status from the catalog of TCR beta chain sequences, a statistical classification framework was built. TCRdb retrieved this table from immuneACCESS and kept in-frame rearrangements only. Not all clones are present; in checked studies, unresolved V genes account for under half, and no reason is known for the remainder. V and J calls and clone size follow that table, whereas D and trimming were derived from the DNA. In this sample the table shows 250,000 to 350,000 clones, roughly 88% of which occur a single time. The leading ten clones occupy around 0.96% of the sample. For this clone: There is no known antigen for this receptor. Nothing much larger sits one base from this clone, and base qualities are not available.

Donors formed part of the validation cohort, which comprised over a hundred subjects and was distinct from the first cohort of over 500 subjects. A distance of 22 bases separates the germline ends of V and J, which lose 7 bases and 0 bases respectively. CDR3 length: 19 amino acids, cysteine to phenylalanine. The kept DNA is CDR3 alone, 57 bases in frame from the first base. The CDR1 and CDR2 encoded by the germline V gene are SGHVS and FQNEAQ. Overall results and qualifications from the work: It was suggested by the authors that the approach could potentially be generalized to other disease states and immunological phenotypes. In vitro tests confirmed that a few of the cytomegalovirus-associated TCR beta chains recognize cytomegalovirus antigens. A later analysis found that TCRs clustered in the first cohort also tended to co-occur in the approximately 120 validation repertoires, with approximately 93% of cluster scores above 0. Across donors, most TCR sequences were observed very rarely, whereas some public TCRs were present in many individuals. A later analysis had no HLA typing for the validation cohort, so co-occurrence there was scored across all 130 or so repertoires. The classifier was reported to diagnose cytomegalovirus status with high specificity and sensitivity in both the original and validation cohorts. The study listed around 160 TCR beta chains as associated with cytomegalovirus.

This clonotype was obtained from a man aged 25 to 45 in good health and CMV-seronegative. The sample was PBMCs. The chain employs TRBV7-8 and TRBJ2-6; tentative D gene TRBD2, with 5 bases matching. The DNA reads as follows: TGTGCCAGCATCCGGAGGCCATTTTCGGGGAGCTCTGGGGCCAACGTCCTGACTTTC. This translates into CASIRRPFSGSSGANVLTF.